The following is a T cell receptor beta chain sequence with its context. This CDR3 spans 14 amino acids. V gave up 7 bases and J gave up 1 base; unmatched junction bases: 5. Germline V gene lookup returns CDR1 SNHLY and CDR2 FYNNEI. How the authors handled the data: Nucleated cell number was recorded as an estimate derived from reference gene primer amplification. Assay: immunoSEQ multiplex PCR; the TCRdb copy retains only in-frame clones and omits some. Clonal size and the V and J genes are those of that table, whereas D and trimming came from the DNA. The data contain some 160,000 clones, roughly 77% of them singletons. These data come from a study of blood T cell repertoires in COVID-19. Study background: Sites across the United States, Italy and Spain contributed samples from acute and convalescent COVID-19. Sample material is recorded as cDNA or gDNA derived from T cells, B-cell-depleted T cells, or PBMCs.

The chain employs TRBV2 and TRBJ1-2; the match to TRBD1 covers 8 bases. Source material: peripheral blood. The sequence came from a man aged 55-75 years with acute or convalescent COVID-19. The CDR3 coding sequence is TGTGCCAGCAAGCGGGACAGGTTTAACTATGGCTACACCTTC. It specifies CASKRDRFNYGYTF.